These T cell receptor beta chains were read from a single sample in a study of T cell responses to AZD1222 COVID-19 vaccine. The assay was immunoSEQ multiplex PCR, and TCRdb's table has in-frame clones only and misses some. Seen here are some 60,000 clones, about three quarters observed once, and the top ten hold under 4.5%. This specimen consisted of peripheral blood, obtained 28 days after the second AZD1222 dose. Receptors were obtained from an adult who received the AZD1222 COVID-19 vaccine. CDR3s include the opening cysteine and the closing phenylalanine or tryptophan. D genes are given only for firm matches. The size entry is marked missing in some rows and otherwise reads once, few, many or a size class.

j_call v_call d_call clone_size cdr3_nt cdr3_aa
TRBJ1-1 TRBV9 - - TGTGCCAGCAGCGTAGTTTATCACACTGAAGCTTTCTTT CASSVVYHTEAFF
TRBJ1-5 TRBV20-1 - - TGCAGTGCTTGTGCAGGGGCCGAGTGTCAGCCCCAGCATTTT CSACAGAECQPQHF
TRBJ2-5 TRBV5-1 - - TGCGCCAGCACCCCGGGACCAAGAGAGACCCAGTACTTC CASTPGPRETQYF
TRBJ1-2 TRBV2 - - TGTGCCAGCAGTGAAGTGAAATCTACCTCCTACCCCGGCTACACCTTC CASSEVKSTSYPGYTF
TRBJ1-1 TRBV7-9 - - TGTGCCAGCAGCCTATCGGAGGGGGGGACTGAAGCTTTCTTT CASSLSEGGTEAFF
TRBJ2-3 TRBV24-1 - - TGTGCCACCAGTGATTGGCGGGACGGCACAGATACGCAGTATTTT CATSDWRDGTDTQYF
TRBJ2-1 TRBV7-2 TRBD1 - TGTGCCAGCAGCCCTCAGAGGGACAGGGGGCGGGGACTGTTCTTC CASSPQRDRGRGLFF
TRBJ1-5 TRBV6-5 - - TGTGCCAGCAAGAGGGTTTCCAATCAGCCCCAGCATTTT CASKRVSNQPQHF
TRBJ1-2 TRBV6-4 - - TGTGCCAGCAGTGACCAACCCGGGTCTGGCTACACCTTC CASSDQPGSGYTF
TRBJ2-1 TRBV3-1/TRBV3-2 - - TGTGCCAGCAGCCAAGGTACTAGCAACAATGAGCAGTTCTTC CASSQGTSNNEQFF
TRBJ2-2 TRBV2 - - TGTGCCAGCGGAGAGGGTTTCGCCGGGGAGCTGTTTTTT CASGEGFAGELFF
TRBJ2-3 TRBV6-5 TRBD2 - TGTGCCAGCAGTTACGGGTCCGGGGGGAGCACAGATACGCAGTATTTT CASSYGSGGSTDTQYF
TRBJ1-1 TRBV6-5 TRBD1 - TGTGCCAGCAGCCCACAGGGGCGGGCGAACACTGAAGCTTTCTTT CASSPQGRANTEAFF
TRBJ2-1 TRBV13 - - TGTGCCAGCAGCTTAACGTCGCGGCAGGGGAAGGGGGGTGAGCAGTTCTTC CASSLTSRQGKGGEQFF
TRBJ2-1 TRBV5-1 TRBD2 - TGCGCCAGCAAACCGGCGGGGGACAATGAGCAGTTCTTC CASKPAGDNEQFF
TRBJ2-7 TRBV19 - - TGTGCCAGTAGTTCGGGACACTCCTACGAGCAGTACTTC CASSSGHSYEQYF
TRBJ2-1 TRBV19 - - TGTGCCAGTAGTCTACGTGAAAATTACAATGAGCAGTTCTTC CASSLRENYNEQFF
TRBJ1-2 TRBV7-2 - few TGTGCCAGCACCCCCTTGGGGGGTCCCTATGGCTACACCTTC CASTPLGGPYGYTF
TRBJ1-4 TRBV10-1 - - TGCGCCAGCAGTGAGCCAACAGGGTACGAAAAACTGTTTTTT CASSEPTGYEKLFF
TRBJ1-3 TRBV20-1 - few TGCAGTGCTAGTGGGGCAGGGGTGGAGGCTGGAAACACCATATATTTT CSASGAGVEAGNTIYF
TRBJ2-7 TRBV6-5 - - TGTGCCAGCAGTTACTCAGGGGGGACTGAGCAGTACTTC CASSYSGGTEQYF
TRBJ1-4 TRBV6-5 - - TGTGCCAGCAGCCAGGACAGTCTAGGAGAAAAACTGTTTTTT CASSQDSLGEKLFF
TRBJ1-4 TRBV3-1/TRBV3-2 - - TGTGCCAGCAGCCAAGCCGATGAAAAACTGTTTTTT CASSQADEKLFF
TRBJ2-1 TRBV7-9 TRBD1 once TGTGCCAGCAGCTTAGGGACAGGTTTGAGGAGTGAGCAGTTCTTC CASSLGTGLRSEQFF
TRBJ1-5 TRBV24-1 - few TGTGCCACCAGTGATTTCGGGGCACGGGTGGCAGCGCCCCAAAAAAATAGCAATCAGCCCCAGCATTTT CATSDFGARVAAPQKNSNQPQHF
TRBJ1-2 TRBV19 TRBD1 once TGTGCCAGTAGTATAGGGGACAGGGTGAATGGCTACACCTTC CASSIGDRVNGYTF
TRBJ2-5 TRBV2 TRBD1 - TGTGCCAGCAGTAAGACAGGGGGGGAGACCCAGTACTTC CASSKTGGETQYF
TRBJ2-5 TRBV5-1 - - TGCGCCAGCAGCTTCGGCCAAGAGACCCAGTACTTC CASSFGQETQYF
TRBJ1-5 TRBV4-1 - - TGCGCCAGCAGCCAAGAAGGGGACAAGCCCCAGCATTTT CASSQEGDKPQHF
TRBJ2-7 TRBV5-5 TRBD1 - TGTGCCAGCAGCACCGCCGACAGGGACGGCGAGCAGTACTTC CASSTADRDGEQYF
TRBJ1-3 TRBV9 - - TGTGCCAGCTCCTCTGCCGCAAGCCCTGGAAACACCATATATTTT CASSSAASPGNTIYF
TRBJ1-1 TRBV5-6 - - TGTGCCAGCAGCTTTCAGGGGAACACTGAAGCTTTCTTT CASSFQGNTEAFF
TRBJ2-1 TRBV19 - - TGTGCCAGTAGTATAGGGCAGGTCAATGAGCAGTTCTTC CASSIGQVNEQFF
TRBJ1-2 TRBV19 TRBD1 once TGTGCCAGTAACACCCGGGACAGGGTGACTGGCTACACCTTC CASNTRDRVTGYTF
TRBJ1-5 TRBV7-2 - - TGTGCCAGCAGCTTAGCCCAGGATCAGCCCCAGCATTTT CASSLAQDQPQHF
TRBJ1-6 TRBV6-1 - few TGTGCCAGCAGAGAAGACCCGGGGAATTCACCCCTCCACTTT CASREDPGNSPLHF
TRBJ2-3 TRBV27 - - TGTGCCAGCAGCTTAATGGGGCTTAGCACAGATACGCAGTATTTT CASSLMGLSTDTQYF
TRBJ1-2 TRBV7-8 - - TGTGCCAGCAGCTTAGTTACGGAAACCTATGGCTACACCTTC CASSLVTETYGYTF
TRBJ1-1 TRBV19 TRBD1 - TGTGCCAGTAGTTGGGACAGGGACACTGAAGCTTTCTTT CASSWDRDTEAFF
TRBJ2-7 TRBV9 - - TGTGCCAGCAGCGTAGATCGCCCGGGGAAATCCTACGAGCAGTACTTC CASSVDRPGKSYEQYF
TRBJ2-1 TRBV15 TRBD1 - TGTGCCACCAGCGTGGACAGGGAATTTGCCTACAATGAGCAGTTCTTC CATSVDREFAYNEQFF
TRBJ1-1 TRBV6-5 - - TGTGCCAGCAGTTACTCAGGGAGGAACACTGAAGCTTTCTTT CASSYSGRNTEAFF
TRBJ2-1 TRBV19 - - TGTGCCAGTAGTACAGCGGGACAGGCTATAATTGGCAATGAGCAGTTCTTC CASSTAGQAIIGNEQFF
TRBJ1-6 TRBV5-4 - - TGTGCCAGCAGCTCCCAAGGGTGGGGTGTTAATTCACCCCTCCACTTT CASSSQGWGVNSPLHF
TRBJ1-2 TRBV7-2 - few TGTGCCAGCAGCCAACAAATGGTGGGGCAGGGTAGCGGCTACACCTTC CASSQQMVGQGSGYTF
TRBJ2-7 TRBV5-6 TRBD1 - TGTGCCAGCAGCAAAGGGACAGGGACCTCCTACGAGCAGTACTTC CASSKGTGTSYEQYF
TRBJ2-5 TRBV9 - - TGTGCCAGCAGCGTAGAGGACAGCTCAACGACCCAGTACTTC CASSVEDSSTTQYF
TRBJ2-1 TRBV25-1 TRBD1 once TGTGCCAGCAGTGAGGGACAGGGGATTTACAATGAGCAGTTCTTC CASSEGQGIYNEQFF
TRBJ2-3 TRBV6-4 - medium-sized TGTGCCAGCAGTAACCAGGGGGGGACAGATACGCAGTATTTT CASSNQGGTDTQYF
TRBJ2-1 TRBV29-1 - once TGCAGCGTTGTGATGGCAGGGGACAATGAGCAGTTCTTC CSVVMAGDNEQFF
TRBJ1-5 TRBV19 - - TGTGCCAGTAGTATCATCTTTGGGCCCCAGCATTTT CASSIIFGPQHF
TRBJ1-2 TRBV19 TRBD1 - TGTGCCAGTAGTACCGCAGGGGGTGGCTACACCTTC CASSTAGGGYTF
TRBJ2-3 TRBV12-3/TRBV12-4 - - TGTGCCAGCAGCCCGATGGGAACAGATACGCAGTATTTT CASSPMGTDTQYF
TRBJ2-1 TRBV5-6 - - TGTGCCAGCAGCTTGGACAGCCCTTGGCGCAATGAGCAGTTCTTC CASSLDSPWRNEQFF
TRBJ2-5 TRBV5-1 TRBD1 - TGCGCCAGCAGCTGGCGACAGGGGGCAGAGACCCAGTACTTC CASSWRQGAETQYF